This TCR beta chain was obtained from a study of shared clonotypes between healthy human individuals. Study-wide background: In total, the donors were a couple of women and a few men aged 18 to 49.

CD8 memory comprised CD45RO+ plus CCR7-negative CD45RA+ TemRA cells. The deep-level immunoSEQ assay was used. Measured with immunoSEQ multiplex PCR; TCRdb has only the in-frame clones, and not every one. The sample has a few hundred thousand clones, around 86% seen once. V shed 1 base and J 5 bases; nucleotides not matched to a gene: 4. CDR1 is LNHNV and CDR2 is YYDKDF in the germline V gene (reference sequence). The length of the CDR3 is 14 residues. V usage is TRBV15 and J usage is TRBJ2-7, with 8 bases lining up with TRBD2. This TCR derives from a man aged 18-30 years in good health. Specimen: memory CD8+ T cells sorted from blood. Regarding subset: CD45RO+ cells pooled with CCR7-negative TemRA cells. The CDR3 loop is CATSRGDSGNEQYF. DNA for the CDR3: TGTGCCACCAGCAGAGGGGATAGCGGGAACGAGCAGTACTTC.